These 3 T cell receptor beta chains were sequenced from one sample in a study of OX40 agonist ivuxolimab in advanced cancers. Some clones are missing from TCRdb's copy, which holds only in-frame ones; the method was immunoSEQ multiplex PCR. The sample includes 20,000 to 30,000 clones, approximately 90% of them seen just once. The sequences come from CD4+ or CD8+ T cells sorted from blood, collected in a trial of the OX40 agonist ivuxolimab. The receptors were sampled from an adult with an advanced solid tumor such as melanoma, head and neck, liver or kidney cancer.

The chain joins TRBV11-2 to TRBJ2-7; D uncertain. V was shortened by 1 base and J by 3 bases, with 10 bases between the two germline ends. Per the germline V gene, CDR1 is SGHAT and CDR2 is FQNNGV. The CDR3 is made up of 14 amino acids. The CDR3 loop is CASSLGFTNYEQYF. In DNA form, the CDR3 reads TGTGCCAGCAGCTTAGGTTTTACTAACTACGAGCAGTACTTC.

J is TRBJ2-1 and V is TRBV6-1; TRBD2 is a possible D gene (6 bases). The V end lost 4 bases, the J end lost 0 bases, and 10 bases lay between the germline ends. Germline CDR1 MNHNS, CDR2 SASEGT. The CDR3 is made up of 15 amino acids. The CDR3 coding sequence is TGTGCCAGCAGTGTTTTAGCGGACTCCTACAATGAGCAGTTCTTC. Its protein product is CASSVLADSYNEQFF.

The chain is built from TRBV4-3 and TRBJ2-5, with TRBD1 identical over 9 bases. From germline, CDR1 is LGHNA and CDR2 YSLEER. The CDR3 contains 14 residues. V lost 1 base to trimming and J lost 4 bases; unmatched junction nucleotides: 1. CDR3 sequence: CASSQGQGGETQYF. CDR3 nucleotide sequence: TGCGCCAGCAGCCAAGGACAGGGGGGAGAGACCCAGTACTTC.